This section outlines one T cell receptor beta chain sequence together with its context. Its antigen is as yet unknown. 5'RACE template switching generated TCR cDNA, adding a universal primer site and UMIs. TCRdb redid the calling of the 5' RACE reads with MiXCR, one entry per CDR3 protein. The sample lists about 130,000 distinct CDR3 sequences, almost 9% occurring once. From germline, CDR1 is MNHNY and CDR2 SVGAGI (reference sequence). This CDR3 is 13 amino acids long. With 8 bases removed from V and 4 bases from J, the gap between germline ends came to 14 bases. This record belongs to a study of T cells after yellow fever vaccination. For the study at large: SMART-Seq v4 Ultra Low Input served to prepare low-cell-number fractions. Study findings and constraints: Any FACS-sorted repertoire could hold abundant clonotypes that contaminate it from the bulk population. Booster samples showed a return of most primary-vaccination clones (roughly 96% CD4, approximately 88% CD8).

The sample was CD8+ T cells sorted from PBMCs, taken on the day of the yellow fever booster vaccination. This receptor was identified in a man aged 18 to 29 who received the YFV17D yellow fever vaccine. The chain is built from TRBV6-6 and TRBJ1-1, with D unresolved. The CDR3 protein is CASPPVGGTEAFF. In nucleotides, the CDR3 is TGTGCCAGCCCCCCAGTCGGAGGCACTGAAGCTTTCTTT.